One sample yielded the 28 T cell receptor beta chains listed below, sequenced in a study of T cell repertoires in cytomegalovirus infection. Using its own MiXCR run on the reads, TCRdb lists one record per CDR3 protein. The sample yields more than 400,000 distinct CDR3 sequences, more than 20% seen once. The sequenced sample was PBMCs. All receptors come from a human donor in good health (CMV status not recorded). Some clones in this sample may be carry-over from other donors' samples.

This clonotype came up a few times. The V gene is TRBV12-3 or TRBV12-4, the J gene TRBJ2-1; weak D call: TRBD2 (5 bases). The V end lost 1 base, the J end lost 1 base, and 11 bases lay between the germline ends. This CDR3 spans 16 amino acids. The CDR3 coding sequence is TGTGCCAGCAGTTTAGGGGAGCGGCGATCCTACAATGAGCAGTTCTTC. Translated, it gives CASSLGERRSYNEQFF.

This clonotype turned up a few times. The junction and the germline gene differ at one end; a read error may be behind it. The gene calls are TRBV20-1 and TRBJ1-4; 7 bases align to TRBD1. Germline lookup yields CDR1 DFQATT and CDR2 SNEGSKA (reference sequence). CDR3 size: 11 residues. This chain's CDR3 is CSALNPGQRIF. CDR3 DNA sequence: TGCAGTGCGCTTAACCCGGGACAGAGGATTTTT.

The rearrangement uses TRBV29-1 and TRBJ2-5; D may be TRBD2 (5 bases). Trimming shortened V by 8 bases and J by 4 bases, and 11 bases separated the two germline ends. Germline lookup yields CDR1 SQVTM and CDR2 ANQGSEA. The length of the CDR3 is 11 residues. For the CDR3, the DNA is TGCAGCCCACTAGATGGAGAGACCCAGTACTTC. Protein: CSPLDGETQYF.

In its sample, this clonotype was seen a few times. The chain recombines TRBV18 with TRBJ1-5; D not resolved. CDR1 KGHSH and CDR2 LQKENI come from the germline V gene. Trimming removed 3 bases at V and 2 bases at J, with 14 bases between. This CDR3 is 16 amino acids long. For the CDR3, the DNA is TGTGCCAGCTCACCCCAACTCGTAGGGCGCAATCAGCCCCAGCATTTT. Encoded protein: CASSPQLVGRNQPQHF.

The chain has TRBV28 and TRBJ2-7, with 7 positions matching TRBD1. The V gene end was trimmed by 5 bases and the J gene end by 2 bases; junction bases not matched to a gene: 9. CDR1 and CDR2 (germline): MDHEN, SYDVKM. The CDR3 length is 15 residues. The CDR3, as DNA: TGTGCCAGCAGTCATTCGGACAGGAAGACCTACGAGCAGTACTTC. Protein product: CASSHSDRKTYEQYF.

The chain carries TRBV6-2 or TRBV6-3 and TRBJ2-6, with 10 bases aligning to TRBD2. This CDR3 comprises 18 residues. Trimming took 6 bases from V and 3 from J; bases not matched to a gene: 11. CDR1 and CDR2 from the germline V gene are MNHEY and SVGEGT. In DNA form, the CDR3 reads TGTGCCAGCAGCCACCCGGCAGCGGGAGGGAGTGGGGCCAACGTCCTGACTTTC. Translating it yields CASSHPAAGGSGANVLTF.

CDR3 in amino acids: CASSMDTIYGYTF. The CDR3, as DNA: TGTGCCAGCAGCATGGACACAATCTATGGCTACACCTTC. The chain recombines TRBV7-9 with TRBJ1-2, with a weak D call TRBD1 (5 bases). CDR3 length: 13 amino acids. Germline V gene lookup returns CDR1 SEHNR and CDR2 FQNEAQ (reference sequence). Trimming removed 5 bases at V and 4 bases at J, with 11 bases between.

This rearrangement joins TRBV12-3 or TRBV12-4 to TRBJ1-1; unclear D gene. Trimming cost V 3 bases and J 7 bases, with 15 bases left between them. The CDR3 totals 14 residues. The CDR3 DNA reads TGTGCCAGCAGTTTTTCGGCAGGATCCTTTGAAGCTTTCTTT. Translating gives CASSFSAGSFEAFF.

The gene calls are TRBV5-1 and TRBJ1-2; D call uncertain. This CDR3 comprises 14 residues. Trimming cost V 0 bases and J 5 bases, with 11 bases left between them. The germline gives CDR1 SGHRS, CDR2 YFSETQ. The CDR3 coding sequence is TGCGCCAGCAGCTTGGATTCCGGACTATATGGCTACACCTTC. It codes for CASSLDSGLYGYTF.

J is TRBJ2-2 and V is TRBV6-2 or TRBV6-3; a weak D match, TRBD2 (6 bases). Looked up from germline, CDR1 is MNHEY and CDR2 is SVGEGT. V was trimmed by 6 bases and J by 0 bases, leaving 14 bases between them. The CDR3 spans 16 residues. CDR3 DNA sequence: TGTGCCAGCAGACGTGGGGACTCTTCGAACACCGGGGAGCTGTTTTTT. Translation gives CASRRGDSSNTGELFF.

The rearrangement uses TRBV15 and TRBJ2-1; 10 bases fit TRBD1. The germline CDR1 and CDR2 sequences are LNHNV and YYDKDF (reference sequence). This CDR3 comprises 18 residues. Trimming cost V 3 bases and J 7 bases; bases outside gene matches: 15. For the CDR3, the DNA is TGTGCCACCAGCAGCCAGGACAGGGGGATACAATTAGCGAATGAGCAGTTCTTC. Residues: CATSSQDRGIQLANEQFF.

The rearrangement uses TRBV24-1 and TRBJ2-2; TRBD1 matches 9 bases. J was trimmed by 3 bases and V by 6 bases; bases with no gene match: 10. This CDR3 is built from 17 residues. Per the germline V gene, CDR1 is KGHDR and CDR2 is SFDVKD. The CDR3 protein is CATSSLTGGEYTGELFF. The CDR3 DNA follows: TGTGCCACCAGTTCCCTTACAGGGGGCGAATACACCGGGGAGCTGTTTTTT.

The chain uses TRBV7-2 and TRBJ2-2, with 13 bases matching TRBD2. V lost 5 bases and J lost 6; bases outside the gene matches: 9. Looked up from germline, CDR1 is SGHTA and CDR2 is FQGNSA. The CDR3 covers 17 residues. CDR3 bases: TGTGCCAGCAGCCCATCAGGACTAGCGGGAGTTGCCGGGGAGCTGTTTTTT. Protein product: CASSPSGLAGVAGELFF.

The genes are TRBV19 and TRBJ1-5, with D perhaps matching TRBD1 (5 bases). Germline assignment: CDR1 LNHDA and CDR2 SQIVND (reference sequence). The CDR3 has 17 residues. Trimming pared 3 bases from V and 5 bases from J, leaving 20 bases between. This CDR3 is CASSIPSRTSLHQPQHF. Here the CDR3 DNA reads TGTGCCAGTAGTATCCCCAGCAGGACAAGTCTACATCAGCCCCAGCATTTT.

CDR3 sequence: CASSLTWTSPRDEQFF. Here the CDR3 DNA reads TGTGCCAGCAGCTTGACCTGGACTAGCCCGAGGGATGAGCAGTTCTTC. V usage is TRBV11-3 and J usage is TRBJ2-1, with 8 nucleotides matching TRBD2. V was clipped by 3 bases and J by 8 bases; unmatched bases: 12. The CDR3 spans 16 residues. Per the germline V gene, CDR1 is SGHNT and CDR2 is YENEEA.

This clonotype was detected a few times. The chain links TRBV6-5 to TRBJ2-7; TRBD2 is a possible D gene (6 bases). CDR3 length equals 13 residues. The V end lost 5 bases, the J end lost 2 bases, and 10 bases lay between the germline ends. Germline lookup yields CDR1 MNHEY and CDR2 SVGAGI. CDR3 DNA: TGTGCCAGCAGTCATAGCGGAGCCTACGAGCAGTACTTC. It specifies CASSHSGAYEQYF.

There are a few counts of this clonotype. The chain carries TRBV2 and TRBJ1-5; D possibly corresponds to TRBD1 (6 bases). Trimming took off 8 bases at V and 1 base at J, with 21 bases between the two ends. The CDR3 totals 17 residues. The germline V gene encodes CDR1 SNHLY and CDR2 FYNNEI. CDR3 residues: CASGWTVHPVSNQPQHF. In nucleotides, the CDR3 is TGTGCCAGCGGGTGGACAGTTCACCCAGTAAGCAATCAGCCCCAGCATTTT.

The chain carries TRBV7-2 and TRBJ2-1; D gene ambiguous. The CDR3 extends over 15 amino acids. Germline V gene sequence: CDR1 SGHTA, CDR2 FQGNSA. V was shortened by 3 bases and J by 3 bases, with 12 bases between the two germline ends. The CDR3 is CASSFSGSNYNEQFF. The CDR3 nucleotides read TGTGCCAGCAGCTTTTCCGGGTCCAACTACAATGAGCAGTTCTTC.

The chain employs TRBV27 and TRBJ2-4; TRBD2 aligns across 13 bases. The CDR3 totals 16 residues. Losses at the gene ends were 4 bases for V and 9 bases for J; bases not matched to a gene: 9. Germline V lookup: CDR1 MNHEY, CDR2 SMNVEV (reference sequence). The CDR3 bases are TGTGCCAGCAGTTCGCCCGGGACTAGCGGGAAGGGCATTCAGTACTTC. It codes for CASSSPGTSGKGIQYF.

This clonotype was observed a few times. J is TRBJ2-5 and V is TRBV11-2, with D tentatively TRBD1 or TRBD2 (5 bases each). Germline V lookup: CDR1 SGHAT, CDR2 FQNNGV. Trimming shortened V by 6 bases and J by 3 bases, and 11 bases separated the two germline ends. This CDR3 has 13 residues. In DNA form, the CDR3 reads TGTGCCAGCAGATCTGGGGGAGAAGAGACCCAGTACTTC. It translates to CASRSGGEETQYF. The full variable domain, rest sourced from reference TRBV11-2 and TRBJ2-5, is EAGVAQSPRYKIIEKRQSVAFWCNPISGHATLYWYQQILGQGPKLLIQFQNNGVVDDSQLPKDRFSAERLKGVDSTLKIQPAKLEDSAVYLCASRSGGEETQYFGPGTRLLVL.

The chain uses TRBV11-2 and TRBJ1-4; 12 bases fit TRBD1. The CDR3 has 15 residues. Germline loops: CDR1 SGHAT, CDR2 FQNNGV. V lost 5 bases and J lost 7; bases outside the gene matches: 5. CDR3 residues: CASSPGQGASEKLFF. DNA of the CDR3: TGTGCCAGCAGCCCGGGACAGGGGGCCTCTGAAAAACTGTTTTTT.

The rearrangement uses TRBV12-3 or TRBV12-4 and TRBJ1-1; 7 nucleotides line up with TRBD1. With V trimmed by 6 bases and J by 7 bases, 11 bases remained unmatched. This CDR3 has 14 amino acids. As DNA, the CDR3 is TGTGCCAGCAGCCCCGGACAGGCGTCTAGTGAAGCTTTCTTT. Encoded protein: CASSPGQASSEAFF.

This clonotype showed up many times. The chain links TRBV6-5 to TRBJ1-2; unclear D gene. The V gene's germline CDR1 is MNHEY and CDR2 SVGAGI. The germline V and J ends were trimmed by 6 bases and 0 bases, with 8 bases remaining between them. This CDR3 spans 13 amino acids. This CDR3 is CASSSTSNYGYTF. As DNA, the CDR3 is TGTGCCAGCAGCTCCACATCTAACTATGGCTACACCTTC.

This clonotype came up a few times. The chain is built from TRBV7-2 and TRBJ1-1, with 10 bases lining up with TRBD1. Germline CDR1 reads SGHTA; CDR2 reads FQGNSA. V shed 5 bases and J 1 base; nucleotides not matched to a gene: 7. This CDR3 comprises 16 residues. CDR3 sequence (DNA): TGTGCCAGCAGCGCAGGGACAGGGGCCTGGAACACTGAAGCTTTCTTT. This codes for CASSAGTGAWNTEAFF.

The chain has TRBV6-2 or TRBV6-3 and TRBJ2-7; 11 bases line up with TRBD1. J gave up 0 bases and V 6 bases, and 4 bases lay outside the gene matches. This CDR3 has 15 amino acids. CDR1 and CDR2 (germline): MNHEY, SVGEGT. The CDR3 DNA is TGTGCCAGCAGGCCCGGGACAGGGGGCTCCTACGAGCAGTACGTC. Encoded protein: CASRPGTGGSYEQYV.

This clonotype was seen repeatedly, ten times or more. The gene calls are TRBV7-2 and TRBJ1-2, with TRBD1 identical over 11 bases. CDR1 and CDR2 (germline): SGHTA, FQGNSA. The CDR3 consists of 16 residues. V shed 3 bases, J shed 4 bases, and the junction held 7 bases outside the gene matches. The CDR3 sequence: CASSLDRGPGSYGYTF. CDR3 in DNA: TGTGCCAGCAGCTTGGACAGGGGGCCGGGGAGCTATGGCTACACCTTC.

The gene calls are TRBV7-3 and TRBJ2-3, with TRBD2 identical over 10 bases. This CDR3 comprises 15 residues. Germline V CDR1 and CDR2: SGHTA, FQGTGA. The trim removed 1 base at V and 6 bases at J, leaving 4 bases unmatched. The CDR3 loop is CASSLSLAGVDTQYF. For the CDR3, the DNA is TGTGCCAGCAGCTTAAGCCTAGCGGGAGTTGATACGCAGTATTTT. Looking up the rest from reference TRBV7-3 and TRBJ2-3 gives the full variable domain: GAGVSQTPSNKVTEKGKYVELRCDPISGHTALYWYRQSLGQGPEFLIYFQGTGAADDSGLPNDRFFAVRPEGSVSTLKIQRTERGDSAVYLCASSLSLAGVDTQYFGPGTRLTVL.

This clonotype was counted between two and nine times. The V gene is TRBV7-8, the J gene TRBJ2-7; D could derive from TRBD1 or TRBD2 (5 bases each). Germline CDR1 reads SGHVS; CDR2 reads FQNEAQ. The length of the CDR3 is 15 residues. V was shortened by 3 bases and J by 0 bases, with 12 bases between the two germline ends. The CDR3 bases are TGTGCCAGCAGCTTCCGGGACGGAACCTCCTACGAGCAGTACGTC. This codes for CASSFRDGTSYEQYV.